This T cell receptor (beta chain) originates from a study of CD8 T cells in ankylosing spondylitis. This clonotype was seen once. What it recognizes is unknown. The junction departs from germline at one end; a sequencing error may be responsible. Study conclusions and caveats: One TCR beta motif, made up of 7 or 8 highly homologous variants, appeared characteristic of ankylosing spondylitis blood. In reactive arthritis synovial fluid and blood, some motif variants had been reported before. Disease-linked clones had a CD8+ phenotype and relatively low frequency in peripheral blood.

The CDR3 covers 12 residues. CDR1 and CDR2 (germline): SGHRS, YFSETQ. TCR beta libraries were made by quantitative 5'-RACE with molecular barcodes. TCRdb re-called the 5' RACE reads with MiXCR, one entry per CDR3 protein. The table includes 250,000 to 300,000 distinct CDR3 sequences, around 19% detected once. The rearrangement uses TRBV5-1 and TRBJ1-2, with D perhaps matching TRBD1 (6 bases). This TCR was recovered from a male donor with ankylosing spondylitis or in good health (not recorded which). Sample: blood, either unsorted or a sorted T cell fraction (not recorded which). The CDR3 protein is CANSNQGSGYTF. The CDR3 DNA sequence: TGCGCCAACAGCAACCAGGGGTCTGGCTACACCTTC.